This is a list of T cell receptor beta chains from one sample in a study of cytomegalovirus exposure and HLA in healthy donors. The repertoire was sequenced with immunoSEQ multiplex PCR; TCRdb's copy has only in-frame clones and lacks some. Of about 120,000 clones in the sample, around three quarters were seen once. Sequencing used PBMCs. Receptors were obtained from a human donor in good health. The CDR3 runs from the conserved cysteine through the conserved F or W. A D gene is named only where the DNA matches it firmly. Clone size is stated in some rows and not others, as once, few, many or a class when expanded.

clone_size	v_call	j_call	d_call	cdr3_aa	cdr3_nt
-	TRBV29-1	TRBJ2-1	TRBD1	CSVDSGQGAKGEQFF	TGCAGCGTTGATTCCGGGCAGGGGGCAAAGGGTGAGCAGTTCTTC
-	TRBV29-1	TRBJ2-7	-	CSVEGGGTYEQYF	TGCAGCGTTGAGGGAGGAGGGACCTACGAGCAGTACTTC
once	TRBV19	TRBJ2-1	TRBD2	CASRISGRASNEQFF	TGTGCCAGTAGAATTAGCGGGAGGGCCTCGAATGAGCAGTTCTTC
-	TRBV18	TRBJ1-1	-	CASSPQAFIGAEAFF	TGTGCCAGCTCACCTCAAGCCTTTATAGGGGCTGAAGCTTTCTTT
few	TRBV2	TRBJ1-1	-	CASSEIEGGRTEAFF	TGTGCCAGCAGTGAAATAGAGGGTGGAAGAACTGAAGCTTTCTTT
-	TRBV6-5	TRBJ1-2	TRBD1	CASSVDRGPDGYTF	TGTGCCAGCAGTGTGGACAGGGGGCCAGACGGCTACACCTTC
-	TRBV18	TRBJ2-3	-	CASSQRTGGTDTQYF	TGTGCCAGCTCACAAAGGACGGGGGGCACAGATACGCAGTATTTT
-	TRBV2	TRBJ1-2	TRBD1	CASHGQGLANYGYTF	TGTGCCAGCCACGGACAGGGCCTAGCTAACTATGGCTACACCTTC
-	TRBV5-1	TRBJ1-1	-	CASSPPQNAEAFF	TGCGCCAGCAGCCCCCCCCAGAACGCTGAAGCTTTCTTT
-	TRBV6-1	TRBJ1-2	TRBD1	CASSGFRQGAVNGYTF	TGTGCCAGCAGTGGATTCAGACAGGGGGCTGTTAATGGCTACACCTTC
-	TRBV29-1	TRBJ2-1	-	CSVEQRSYGEQFF	TGCAGCGTTGAACAGCGATCTTACGGAGAGCAGTTCTTC
-	TRBV28	TRBJ1-5	-	CASRSEQGRNQPQHF	TGTGCCAGCAGGTCCGAACAGGGTCGGAATCAGCCCCAGCATTTT
-	TRBV2	TRBJ1-4	TRBD1	CASGTGVNEKLFF	TGTGCCAGCGGCACAGGGGTTAATGAAAAACTGTTTTTT
-	TRBV5-1	TRBJ2-7	TRBD1	CASRGGQASSYEQYF	TGCGCCAGCAGAGGCGGACAGGCTTCCTCCTACGAGCAGTACTTC
once	TRBV27	TRBJ1-5	-	CASSFPRLEGNGQPQHF	TGTGCCAGCAGTTTCCCCAGATTAGAGGGAAACGGACAGCCCCAGCATTTT
once	TRBV7-3	TRBJ1-2	-	CASSLYYPGQGLDYGYTF	TGTGCCAGCAGCTTATACTACCCGGGCCAGGGGCTGGACTATGGCTACACCTTC
-	TRBV30	TRBJ1-2	TRBD1	CAWRPTGANYGYTF	TGTGCCTGGAGACCGACAGGGGCAAACTATGGCTACACCTTC
-	TRBV28	TRBJ1-5	TRBD1	CASRYRGSQPQHF	TGTGCCAGTAGATACAGGGGTAGTCAGCCCCAGCATTTT
-	TRBV4-1	TRBJ2-7	TRBD1	CASSQDRQGGYEQYF	TGCGCCAGCAGCCAAGACAGACAGGGGGGCTACGAGCAGTACTTC
-	TRBV9	TRBJ2-5	TRBD2	CASSSFWGGKETQYF	TGTGCCAGCAGCTCCTTTTGGGGAGGGAAGGAGACCCAGTACTTC
few	TRBV5-1	TRBJ2-5	-	CASSQNSNLQETQYF	TGCGCCAGCAGCCAAAACAGCAACCTACAAGAGACCCAGTACTTC
-	TRBV10-3	TRBJ1-1	TRBD1	CAISESGTGGDTEAFF	TGTGCCATCAGTGAGTCGGGGACAGGGGGGGACACTGAAGCTTTCTTT
-	TRBV30	TRBJ2-1	-	CAWSEAASYNEQFF	TGTGCCTGGAGTGAGGCGGCCTCCTACAATGAGCAGTTCTTC
-	TRBV21-1	TRBJ2-1	-	CASSKARGGQHPPNDEQFF	TGTGCCAGCAGCAAAGCGCGCGGAGGCCAACACCCCCCAAACGATGAGCAGTTCTTC
-	TRBV7-9	TRBJ2-1	TRBD1	CASSLAGQPNEQFF	TGTGCCAGCAGCTTAGCGGGACAGCCCAATGAGCAGTTCTTC
-	TRBV18	TRBJ1-5	-	CASSQSTGYSNQPQHF	TGTGCCAGCTCACAAAGTACAGGCTATAGCAATCAGCCCCAGCATTTT
few	TRBV28	TRBJ2-4	-	CASSLSQGSNIQYF	TGTGCCAGCAGCCTCTCACAGGGTTCCAACATTCAGTACTTC
-	TRBV18	TRBJ1-5	TRBD1	CASSPGGTGMSNQPQHF	TGTGCCAGCTCACCGGGGGGGACAGGGATGAGCAATCAGCCCCAGCATTTT
once	TRBV28	TRBJ2-2	TRBD1	CASSLIARGRPGELFF	TGTGCCAGCAGTTTGATTGCGAGGGGGCGGCCCGGGGAGCTGTTTTTT
-	TRBV6-6	TRBJ2-7	TRBD1	CASWPDPAGQGHEQYF	TGTGCCAGCTGGCCCGATCCTGCGGGACAGGGCCACGAGCAGTACTTC
-	TRBV6-4	TRBJ2-1	-	CASSERGNPPSEQFF	TGTGCCAGCAGTGAGCGCGGGAACCCACCTAGTGAGCAGTTCTTC
few	TRBV7-6	TRBJ2-1	-	CASSYDSVANEQFF	TGTGCCAGCAGCTACGACTCGGTAGCCAATGAGCAGTTCTTC
-	TRBV7-2	TRBJ2-1	TRBD1	CASSRTQGTGLGNEQFF	TGTGCCAGCAGCCGGACTCAAGGGACAGGGCTCGGGAATGAGCAGTTCTTC
-	TRBV5-6	TRBJ2-7	-	CASSLMREYREQYF	TGTGCCAGCAGCTTAATGAGGGAATACCGCGAGCAGTACTTC
-	TRBV29-1	TRBJ1-2	TRBD1	CSVEGTGGGYTF	TGCAGCGTTGAAGGGACAGGGGGTGGCTACACCTTC
few	TRBV10-3	TRBJ1-1	-	CAIRSEPRGAPMNTEAFF	TGTGCCATCCGAAGCGAACCACGCGGGGCCCCGATGAACACTGAAGCTTTCTTT
-	TRBV4-3	TRBJ2-2	-	CASSQAASAGELFF	TGCGCCAGCAGCCAAGCAGCAAGCGCCGGGGAGCTGTTTTTT